This T cell receptor beta chain originates from a study of blood T cells in healthy people across ages. A second about 7 to 12 cycle PCR used barcoded and J-beta primers. Each cDNA molecule received a tag from a template-switch adaptor that had 12 random nucleotides. TCRdb independently ran MiXCR on the 5' RACE reads; one entry per CDR3 protein. The sample carries about 600,000 distinct CDR3 sequences, less than 60% recorded once. The receptor's source is a man older than 75 in good health. The source material was blood.

CDR3 loop: CASSLGQGLYEQYF. The CDR3 region has the DNA TGTGCCAGCAGCTTGGGACAGGGATTGTACGAGCAGTACTTC. The genes are TRBV7-2 and TRBJ2-7; 9 nucleotides line up with TRBD1. The CDR3 covers 14 residues. The germline CDR1 and CDR2 sequences are SGHTA and FQGNSA. Trimming took 3 bases from V and 4 from J; bases not matched to a gene: 4.